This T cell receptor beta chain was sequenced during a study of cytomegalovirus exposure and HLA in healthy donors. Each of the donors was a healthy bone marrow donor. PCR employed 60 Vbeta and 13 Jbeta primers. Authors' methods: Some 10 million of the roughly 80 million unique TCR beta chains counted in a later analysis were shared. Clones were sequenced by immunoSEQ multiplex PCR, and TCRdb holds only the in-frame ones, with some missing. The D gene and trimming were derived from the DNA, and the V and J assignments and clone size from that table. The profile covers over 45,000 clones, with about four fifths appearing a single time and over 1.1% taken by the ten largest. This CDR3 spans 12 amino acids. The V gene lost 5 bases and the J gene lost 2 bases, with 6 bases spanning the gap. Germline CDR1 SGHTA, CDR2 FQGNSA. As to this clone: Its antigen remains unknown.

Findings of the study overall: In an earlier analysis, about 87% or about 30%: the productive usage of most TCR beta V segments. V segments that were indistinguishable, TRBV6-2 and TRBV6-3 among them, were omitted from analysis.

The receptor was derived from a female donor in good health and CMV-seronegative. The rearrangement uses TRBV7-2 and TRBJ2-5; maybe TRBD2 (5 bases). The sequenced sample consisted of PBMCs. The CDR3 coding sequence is TGTGCCAGCAGCAGGACTCAAGAGACCCAGTACTTC. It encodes CASSRTQETQYF.